A single sample gave rise to the 6 T cell receptor beta chains below, sequenced in a study of beta chain features in type 1 diabetes. Expressed TCRB transcripts were sequenced, since all the RNA that had been isolated was reverse transcribed. The assay was immunoSEQ multiplex PCR, and TCRdb's table has in-frame clones only and misses some. Altogether 600,000 to 700,000 clones are present, around 12% being singletons, with the ten largest covering more than 0.1%. Which antigens these TCRs recognize remains unknown. Regarding the study as a whole: All four CD4+ subsets of Type 1 diabetes patients contained TCRB CDR3s that were moderately but significantly shorter.

Sequenced input: naive CD4+ T cells from blood. The receptors derive from a man aged 30 to 45 with type 1 diabetes.

This rearrangement joins TRBV25-1 to TRBJ1-5; tentative D call: TRBD1 (6 bases). Trimming stripped 4 bases from V and 2 bases from J, with 12 bases between. This CDR3 region has 15 residues. Per germline, CDR1 MGHDK and CDR2 SYGVNS. Written as DNA, the CDR3 is TGTGCCAGCAGTGCACAGGGAGGAGGCAATCAGCCCCAGCATTTT. Protein sequence: CASSAQGGGNQPQHF.

The chain employs TRBV14 and TRBJ1-1, with unresolved D. Trimming left V 5 bases short and J 0 bases short, with 7 bases between. This CDR3 spans 13 amino acids. CDR1 and CDR2 from the germline V gene are SGHDN and FVKESK. CDR3 amino acids: CASSGQVNTEAFF. The CDR3, as DNA: TGTGCCAGCAGCGGGCAGGTGAACACTGAAGCTTTCTTT.

Comments on this clone: Other DNA sequences in this specimen translate into the identical CDR3. The chain combines TRBV10-3 with TRBJ1-2, with no clear D. The CDR3 contains 12 residues. Trimming took 3 bases from V and 1 from J, leaving 3 bases between them. Germline CDR1 ENHRY, CDR2 SYGVKD. The CDR3 is CAISEGNYGYTF. The CDR3 nucleotides are TGTGCCATCAGTGAAGGTAACTATGGCTACACCTTC.

This clone turned up a few times. This sequence joins TRBV5-4 and TRBJ2-3, with D perhaps TRBD2 (5 bases). Trimming cost V 4 bases and J 3 bases, with 15 bases left between them. The V gene's germline CDR1 is SGHNT and CDR2 YYREEE (reference sequence). This CDR3 is built from 15 residues. The CDR3 region is CASSTASFGTDTQYF. CDR3 coding DNA: TGTGCCAGCAGCACCGCTAGCTTTGGGACAGATACGCAGTATTTT.

This clone was picked up a small number of times. The chain couples TRBV11-2 to TRBJ2-1; unclear D gene. V shed 1 base and J shed 15 bases, with 10 bases lying between them. The germline gives CDR1 SGHAT, CDR2 FQNNGV. The CDR3 has 11 amino acids. The CDR3 protein is CASSLGQMGFF. The DNA for the CDR3 is TGTGCCAGCAGCTTAGGTCAGATGGGGTTCTTC.

V usage is TRBV7-2 and J usage is TRBJ1-5; D gene ambiguous. CDR1 and CDR2 (germline): SGHTA, FQGNSA. This CDR3 has 15 amino acids. V was clipped by 5 bases and J by 0 bases, with 11 bases between them. The DNA for the CDR3 is TGTGCCAGCAGCCCGTACAGTAATAGCAATCAGCCCCAGCATTTT. It translates to CASSPYSNSNQPQHF.